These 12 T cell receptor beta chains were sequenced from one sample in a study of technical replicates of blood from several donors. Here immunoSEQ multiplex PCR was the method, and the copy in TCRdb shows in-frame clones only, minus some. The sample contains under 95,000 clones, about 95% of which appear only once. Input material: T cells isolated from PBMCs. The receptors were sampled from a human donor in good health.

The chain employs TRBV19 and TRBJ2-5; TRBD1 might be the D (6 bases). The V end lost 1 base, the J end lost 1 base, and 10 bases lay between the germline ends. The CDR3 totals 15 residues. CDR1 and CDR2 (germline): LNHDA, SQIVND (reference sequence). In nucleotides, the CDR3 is TGTGCCAGTAGTATAGCTGGCAGGGGCCAAGAGACCCAGTACTTC. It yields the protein CASSIAGRGQETQYF.

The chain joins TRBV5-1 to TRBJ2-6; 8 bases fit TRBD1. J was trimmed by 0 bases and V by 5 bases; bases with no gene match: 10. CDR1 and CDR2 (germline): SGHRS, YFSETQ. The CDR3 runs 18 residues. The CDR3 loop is CASRYLTGVGSGANVLTF. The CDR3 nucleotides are TGCGCCAGCAGGTACTTGACAGGGGTTGGCTCTGGGGCCAACGTCCTGACTTTC.

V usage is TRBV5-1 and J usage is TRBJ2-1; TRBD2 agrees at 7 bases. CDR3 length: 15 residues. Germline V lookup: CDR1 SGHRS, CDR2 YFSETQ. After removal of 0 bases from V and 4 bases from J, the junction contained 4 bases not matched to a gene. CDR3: CASSLDSGGYNEQFF. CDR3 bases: TGCGCCAGCAGCTTGGATTCGGGGGGATACAATGAGCAGTTCTTC.

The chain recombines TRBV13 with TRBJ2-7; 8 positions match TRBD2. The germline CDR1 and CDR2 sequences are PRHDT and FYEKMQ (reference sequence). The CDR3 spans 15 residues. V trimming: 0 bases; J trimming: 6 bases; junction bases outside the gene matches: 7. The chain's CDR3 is CASSLGGRASGEQYF. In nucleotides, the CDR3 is TGTGCCAGCAGCTTAGGCGGGAGGGCTTCTGGCGAGCAGTACTTC.

This chain's CDR3 is CASSQVLSVGAETQYF. Written as DNA, the CDR3 is TGCGCCAGCAGCCAAGTTCTTTCGGTGGGGGCTGAGACCCAGTACTTC. The J gene is TRBJ2-5, the V gene TRBV4-1, with D possibly matching TRBD1 (6 bases). The CDR3 consists of 16 residues. Germline values: CDR1 MGHRA, CDR2 YSYEKL. V lost 1 base, J lost 5 bases, and 17 bases lay in between.

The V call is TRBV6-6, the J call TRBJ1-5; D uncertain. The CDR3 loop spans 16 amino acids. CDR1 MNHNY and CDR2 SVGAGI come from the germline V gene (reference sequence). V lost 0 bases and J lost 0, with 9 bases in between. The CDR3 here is CASSYSQRYSNQPQHF. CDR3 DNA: TGTGCCAGCAGTTACTCCCAGAGGTATAGCAATCAGCCCCAGCATTTT.

The CDR3 DNA follows: TGTGCCAGCAGCCTCGCTAGCGGGAGGCATAACATTCAGTACTTC. This encodes CASSLASGRHNIQYF. The gene calls are TRBV7-8 and TRBJ2-4; 11 bases match TRBD2. Losses at the gene ends were 5 bases for V and 7 bases for J; bases not matched to a gene: 7. Germline assignment: CDR1 SGHVS and CDR2 FQNEAQ. This CDR3 is built from 15 residues.

CDR3 sequence reads: CASSNRGSNQPQHF. Written as DNA, the CDR3 is TGTGCCAGCAGCAACAGGGGTAGCAATCAGCCCCAGCATTTT. The chain combines TRBV6-6 with TRBJ1-5; TRBD1 aligns across 7 bases. This CDR3 has 14 amino acids. V shed 6 bases, J shed 0 bases, and the junction held 2 bases outside the gene matches. Looked up from germline, CDR1 is MNHNY and CDR2 is SVGAGI (reference sequence).

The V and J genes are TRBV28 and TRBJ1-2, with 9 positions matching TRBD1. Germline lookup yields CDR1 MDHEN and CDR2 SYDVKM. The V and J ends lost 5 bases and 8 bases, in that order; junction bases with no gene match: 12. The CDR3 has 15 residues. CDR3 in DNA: TGTGCCAGCAGTAGGAGCCCGGGACAGGGTATAGGCTACACCTTC. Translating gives CASSRSPGQGIGYTF.

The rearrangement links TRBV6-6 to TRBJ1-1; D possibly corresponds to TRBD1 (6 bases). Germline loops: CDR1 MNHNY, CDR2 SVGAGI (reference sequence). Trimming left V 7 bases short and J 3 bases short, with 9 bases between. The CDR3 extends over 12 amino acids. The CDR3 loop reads CASIGGDTEAFF. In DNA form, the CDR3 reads TGTGCCAGCATAGGGGGAGACACTGAAGCTTTCTTT.

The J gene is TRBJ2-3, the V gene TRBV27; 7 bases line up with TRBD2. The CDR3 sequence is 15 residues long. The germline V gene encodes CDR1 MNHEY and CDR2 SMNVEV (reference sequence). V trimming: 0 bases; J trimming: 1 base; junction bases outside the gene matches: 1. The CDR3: CASSLSTSGTDTQYF. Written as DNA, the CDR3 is TGTGCCAGCAGTTTATCTACTAGCGGCACAGATACGCAGTATTTT.

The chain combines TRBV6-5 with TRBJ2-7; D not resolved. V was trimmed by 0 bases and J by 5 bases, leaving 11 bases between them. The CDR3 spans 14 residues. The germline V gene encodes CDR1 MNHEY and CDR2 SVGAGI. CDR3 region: CASSYSTPIHEQYF. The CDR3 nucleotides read TGTGCCAGCAGTTACTCGACTCCCATCCACGAGCAGTACTTC.